Below, 9 T cell receptor beta chains from the same sample are listed, as sequenced in a study of T cell clusters in autoimmune cytopenias. One tube held mixed TRB-A and TRB-B primer pools for touch-down PCR. TCRdb reprocessed the multiplex PCR reads and reports one entry per CDR3 protein, with no DNA. The table lists under 7,500 distinct CDR3 sequences. TRB was amplified from about 270 ng of peripheral blood genomic DNA per sample. The same specimen was also included in a second study, on T cell repertoires in aging, cancer and after chemotherapy.

Sequenced: peripheral blood. The receptor set was obtained from a human donor in good health.

The genes are TRBV30 and TRBJ2-7; there is no DNA to check the TCRdb D call of TRBD1. The CDR3 spans 14 residues. The germline V gene has CDR1 GTSNPN and CDR2 SVGIG (reference sequence). The chain's CDR3 is CAWSIKRQGSEQYF. The full variable domain, in which reference TRBV30 and TRBJ2-7 provide the parts outside the CDR3, is SQTIHQWPATLVQPVGSPLSLECTVEGTSNPNLYWYRQAAGRGLQLLFYSVGIGQISSEVPQNLSASRPQDRQFILSSKKLLLSDSGFYLCAWSIKRQGSEQYFGPGTRLTVT.

This chain uses TRBV6-6 with TRBJ2-1; without DNA, the TCRdb call of TRBD2 cannot be checked. Germline V lookup: CDR1 MNHNY, CDR2 SVGAGI (reference sequence). This CDR3 spans 14 amino acids. The chain's CDR3 is CASSGIAGYNEQFF.

The V gene is TRBV6-5, the J gene TRBJ2-7; TCRdb selects TRBD1, and the lack of DNA leaves this call unchecked. The CDR3 is made up of 17 amino acids. In germline, CDR1 is MNHEY, CDR2 SVGAGI. CDR3 amino acids: CASSSVPGQGFRYEQYF.

Frequency places this clonotype as medium-sized. The chain combines TRBV29-1 with TRBJ1-1; TCRdb returns TRBD1, unconfirmable since there is no DNA. The CDR3 runs to 13 residues. The germline V gene encodes CDR1 SQVTM and CDR2 ANQGSEA. The CDR3 spells CSVEEQGRTEAFF.

In terms of frequency, this clonotype is medium-sized (0.01 to 0.1%). V gene TRBV19 combines with J gene TRBJ1-1; TCRdb outputs TRBD1, but without DNA this stays unchecked. The CDR3 runs to 16 residues. Per the germline V gene, CDR1 is LNHDA and CDR2 is SQIVND (reference sequence). CDR3 residues: CASSIVTGGGNTEAFF.

The rearrangement links TRBV5-4 to TRBJ2-1; TCRdb picks TRBD2, but there is no DNA to check that call. This CDR3 comprises 16 residues. Germline CDR1 reads SGHNT; CDR2 reads YYREEE (reference sequence). CDR3 sequence reads: CASSLVLLAGGNEQFF.

The J gene is TRBJ1-1, the V gene TRBV20-1; as DNA is missing, the TRBD1 call by TCRdb cannot be tested. Germline V gene data show CDR1 as DFQATT and CDR2 as SNEGSKA (reference sequence). This CDR3 is built from 13 residues. The CDR3 is CSAPEGVWTEAFF.

The V and J genes are TRBV20-1 and TRBJ2-2; TCRdb's assignment of TRBD1 cannot be checked, as there is no DNA. Germline CDR1 is DFQATT and CDR2 is SNEGSKA (reference sequence). The CDR3 extends over 14 amino acids. This chain's CDR3 is CSANQRGGTGELFF.

The rearrangement joins TRBV6-5 to TRBJ1-3; checking the TCRdb D call of TRBD1 is not possible without DNA. CDR3 length equals 16 residues. CDR1 and CDR2 (germline): MNHEY, SVGAGI. This chain's CDR3 is CASSRELPYSGNTIYF.